Each of the 25 T cell receptor beta chains below was sequenced from the same sample in a study of CD8+ T cells in alopecia areata. Treatment reported: oral pan-JAK inhibitor, 5-10 mg twice daily. Investigators isolated RNA and reverse transcribed it into cDNA to act as the sequencing template. Assay: immunoSEQ multiplex PCR; the TCRdb copy retains only in-frame clones and omits some. The top ten hold 15% to 20% of the sample, which has roughly 92,000 clones, about 70% seen once. Specimen: CD8+ T cells sorted from blood, collected at approximately week 44, from a patient treated with tofacitinib. All receptors derive from a human donor with alopecia areata.

V gene TRBV7-6 combines with J gene TRBJ2-5, with 9 nucleotides matching TRBD1. Germline V gene sequence: CDR1 SGHVS, CDR2 FNYEAQ. V dropped 5 bases and J dropped 5; count of bases not matched to a gene: 9. The CDR3 is 15 amino acids. CDR3 amino acids: CASSARTGEGETQYF. CDR3 DNA: TGTGCCAGCAGCGCACGGACAGGGGAGGGTGAGACCCAGTACTTC. Full variable domain (remainder filled in from reference TRBV7-6 and TRBJ2-5): GAGVSQSPRYKVTKRGQDVALRCDPISGHVSLYWYRQALGQGPEFLTYFNYEAQQDKSGLPNDRFSAERPEGSISTLTIQRTEQRDSAMYRCASSARTGEGETQYFGPGTRLLVL.

The chain carries TRBV30 and TRBJ2-3; no firm D call. Germline CDR1 and CDR2: GTSNPN and SVGIG (reference sequence). The CDR3 spans 13 residues. The V and J ends lost 0 bases and 2 bases respectively, with 6 bases between them. DNA for the CDR3: TGTGCCTGGAGTGTAACTGACACAGATACGCAGTATTTT. Protein: CAWSVTDTDTQYF. The full variable domain, rest sourced from reference TRBV30 and TRBJ2-3, is SQTIHQWPATLVQPVGSPLSLECTVEGTSNPNLYWYRQAAGRGLQLLFYSVGIGQISSEVPQNLSASRPQDRQFILSSKKLLLSDSGFYLCAWSVTDTDTQYFGPGTRLTVL.

The rearrangement joins TRBV6-4 to TRBJ1-1, with a weak D call TRBD1 (5 bases). Between the trimmed V and J ends, which lost 3 bases and 5 bases, there was a span of 10 bases. Germline V gene lookup returns CDR1 MRHNA and CDR2 SNTAGT. CDR3 length: 13 residues. This CDR3 reads CASSENEGTEAFF. The CDR3 DNA sequence: TGTGCCAGCAGTGAAAACGAGGGGACTGAAGCTTTCTTT.

The chain is built from TRBV5-6 and TRBJ2-3, with 11 bases lining up with TRBD1. Per germline, CDR1 SGHDT and CDR2 YYEEEE. The trim removed 4 bases at V and 6 bases at J, leaving 7 bases unmatched. The CDR3 has 15 residues. The CDR3 sequence is CASSIRDRGMDTQYF. CDR3 coding DNA: TGTGCCAGCAGCATCCGGGACAGGGGGATGGATACGCAGTATTTT.

The chain has TRBV5-1 and TRBJ2-3; D unclear. The V gene lost 0 bases and the J gene lost 4 bases, with 15 bases spanning the gap. The CDR3 loop spans 16 amino acids. Looked up from germline, CDR1 is SGHRS and CDR2 is YFSETQ. CDR3 protein: CASSLVHINVPDTQYF. As DNA, the CDR3 is TGCGCCAGCAGCTTGGTGCACATAAACGTCCCAGATACGCAGTATTTT.

This clone was recorded only once. The chain has TRBV4-3 and TRBJ2-1; D is tentatively TRBD1 or TRBD2 (6 bases each). The germline V gene has CDR1 LGHNA and CDR2 YSLEER. This CDR3 spans 19 amino acids. The V and J ends lost 0 bases and 0 bases respectively, with 18 bases between them. Here the CDR3 reads CASSQDRSREGGSYNEQFF. The CDR3 region has the DNA TGCGCCAGCAGCCAAGACCGATCGCGAGAGGGGGGCTCCTACAATGAGCAGTTCTTC.

The gene calls are TRBV7-9 and TRBJ2-7; 7 bases are shared with TRBD1. The germline CDR1 and CDR2 sequences are SEHNR and FQNEAQ (reference sequence). The J segment lost 5 bases and the V segment lost 4 bases, leaving 14 bases of the junction unmatched. The CDR3 extends over 16 amino acids. CDR3 DNA sequence: TGTGCCAGCAGCTCCCACATTCGACAGGGTGGCAACGAGCAGTACTTC. Translated: CASSSHIRQGGNEQYF.

This chain uses TRBV25-1 with TRBJ2-6, with no clear D. V lost 10 bases to trimming and J lost 0 bases, with 4 bases between them. Germline V CDR1 and CDR2: MGHDK, SYGVNS. The CDR3 length is 12 residues. Here the CDR3 DNA reads TGTGCCACCCACTCTGGGGCCAACGTCCTGACTTTC. Amino acid sequence: CATHSGANVLTF.

This clone was detected a few times. This rearrangement joins TRBV18 to TRBJ1-3; D is undetermined. The CDR3 contains 14 residues. Germline values: CDR1 KGHSH, CDR2 LQKENI. Trimming pared 2 bases from V and 0 bases from J, leaving 5 bases between. This CDR3 is CASSPENSGNTIYF. The CDR3, as DNA: TGTGCCAGCTCACCAGAGAACTCTGGAAACACCATATATTTT.

This clone appeared once. Distinct nucleotide sequences in the sample also encode this CDR3. The V and J genes are TRBV5-6 and TRBJ1-5; D is undetermined. There are 12 residues in the CDR3. Deletions cut 2 bases from V and 2 bases from J, with 2 bases between. Per the germline V gene, CDR1 is SGHDT and CDR2 is YYEEEE. The CDR3 sequence: CASSFGNQPQHF. Here the CDR3 DNA reads TGTGCCAGCAGCTTTGGCAATCAGCCCCAGCATTTT.

The chain carries TRBV6-6 and TRBJ2-7, with D perhaps TRBD1 (5 bases). The CDR3 extends over 14 amino acids. V was cut by 5 bases and J by 3 bases, with 14 bases left in between. From germline, CDR1 is MNHNY and CDR2 SVGAGI (reference sequence). The CDR3 DNA follows: TGTGCCAGCAGTCCAGGGCAAACGGGCTACGAGCAGTACTTC. This codes for CASSPGQTGYEQYF.

This chain uses TRBV13 with TRBJ2-7; 9 bases align to TRBD2. The germline V gene encodes CDR1 PRHDT and CDR2 FYEKMQ (reference sequence). The V segment lost 5 bases and the J segment 5 bases; nucleotides outside the gene matches: 13. The CDR3 covers 16 residues. CDR3 sequence: CASSNKGASGVHEQYF. As DNA, the CDR3 is TGTGCCAGCAGCAACAAGGGTGCTAGCGGGGTACACGAGCAGTACTTC.

This clone was seen more than once but under ten times. This rearrangement joins TRBV5-1 to TRBJ2-4, with TRBD2 identical over 8 bases. In germline, CDR1 is SGHRS, CDR2 YFSETQ. CDR3 size: 16 residues. The V and J ends lost 1 base and 5 bases, in that order; junction bases with no gene match: 8. The CDR3 sequence: CASSLRSGGPENIQYF. The CDR3 bases are TGCGCCAGCAGCTTGCGGAGCGGGGGACCTGAAAACATTCAGTACTTC.

Worth noting for this clone: Other DNA sequences of this sample code for an identical CDR3. The chain employs TRBV30 and TRBJ2-1; the D is unclear. Germline V gives CDR1 GTSNPN, CDR2 SVGIG (reference sequence). Trimming took 0 bases from V and 4 from J, leaving 7 bases between them. The length of the CDR3 is 13 residues. The CDR3 sequence is CAWSVGLYNEQFF. CDR3 coding DNA: TGTGCCTGGAGTGTAGGGCTTTACAATGAGCAGTTCTTC.

This clone was observed a handful of times. CDR3 region: CASSFRQGWEQYF. The CDR3 DNA follows: TGTGCCAGCAGTTTTCGGCAGGGATGGGAGCAGTACTTC. The rearrangement joins TRBV27 to TRBJ2-7, with D perhaps TRBD1 (5 bases). The germline V gene has CDR1 MNHEY and CDR2 SMNVEV (reference sequence). The V and J ends lost 3 bases and 7 bases respectively, with 13 bases between them. The CDR3 is 13 residues long.

This clone was detected only a few times. The V call is TRBV27, the J call TRBJ1-1, with D unclear. This CDR3 spans 13 amino acids. Germline V gene data show CDR1 as MNHEY and CDR2 as SMNVEV (reference sequence). V lost 5 bases and J 10 bases, leaving 17 bases between the germline ends. The CDR3 reads CASSTHQSGRAFF. The CDR3 DNA sequence: TGTGCCAGCAGTACCCATCAATCGGGTAGAGCTTTCTTT.

The V and J genes are TRBV5-6 and TRBJ2-1; 7 bases are shared with TRBD2. CDR1 and CDR2 (germline): SGHDT, YYEEEE. V dropped 3 bases and J dropped 6; count of bases not matched to a gene: 3. The CDR3 runs 13 residues. The CDR3 loop is CASSSGTTNEQFF. CDR3 sequence (DNA): TGTGCCAGCAGCTCTGGGACTACCAATGAGCAGTTCTTC.

This clone was recorded a few times. This chain connects TRBV7-8 to TRBJ2-1; perhaps TRBD2 as D (6 bases). This CDR3 contains 16 residues. Germline assignment: CDR1 SGHVS and CDR2 FQNEAQ. V dropped 5 bases and J dropped 4 bases, with 18 bases sitting between them. The CDR3 nucleotides are TGTGCCAGCAGCCCCCGTGGGGGGAGGCGATACAATGAGCAGTTCTTC. Protein product: CASSPRGGRRYNEQFF.

The genes are TRBV29-1 and TRBJ1-1; a possible D gene is TRBD1 (5 bases). Per the germline V gene, CDR1 is SQVTM and CDR2 is ANQGSEA. V lost 3 bases to trimming and J lost 8 bases, with 19 bases between them. This CDR3 contains 14 residues. CDR3 in DNA: TGCAGCGTTGAGGGTGGGGCAGGCCCTCCGGAAGCTTTCTTT. Protein: CSVEGGAGPPEAFF.

The gene calls are TRBV5-1 and TRBJ2-7; no reliable D call. The CDR3 has 13 amino acids. The germline V gene encodes CDR1 SGHRS and CDR2 YFSETQ. Trimming left V 7 bases short and J 0 bases short, with 11 bases between. CDR3 nucleotide sequence: TGCGCCAGCCGACCAAACGACTCCTACGAGCAGTACTTC. Translated, it gives CASRPNDSYEQYF. The full variable domain, in which reference TRBV5-1 and TRBJ2-7 provide the parts outside the CDR3, is KAGVTQTPRYLIKTRGQQVTLSCSPISGHRSVSWYQQTPGQGLQFLFEYFSETQRNKGNFPGRFSGRQFSNSRSEMNVSTLELGDSALYLCASRPNDSYEQYFGPGTRLTVT.

The chain is built from TRBV9 and TRBJ2-1, with D possibly matching TRBD1 (8 bases). The CDR3 has 20 residues. Germline V lookup: CDR1 SGDLS, CDR2 YYNGEE. V was pared by 3 bases and J by 0 bases, with 25 bases between. CDR3 nucleotide sequence: TGTGCCAGCAGCGGACCGACAGGGGAGGGGGCGGGTAGCTCCTACAATGAGCAGTTCTTC. Encoded protein: CASSGPTGEGAGSSYNEQFF.

The V gene is TRBV2, the J gene TRBJ2-7; 10 nucleotides agree with TRBD1. Germline values: CDR1 SNHLY, CDR2 FYNNEI. The CDR3 extends over 16 amino acids. The trim removed 7 bases at V and 1 base at J, leaving 10 bases unmatched. CDR3 sequence reads: CASNRQGARGSYEQYF. DNA of the CDR3: TGTGCCAGCAATCGACAGGGGGCGCGAGGGTCCTACGAGCAGTACTTC.

This clone was observed once. In DNA, the CDR3 is TGTGCCAGCAGCTTAGGCCTCGGACAGCTGAACACTGAAGCTTTCTTT. This sequence encodes CASSLGLGQLNTEAFF. This chain connects TRBV13 to TRBJ1-1; tentatively, D is TRBD1 (6 bases). Trimming cost V 0 bases and J 0 bases, with 11 bases left between them. The CDR3 extends over 16 amino acids. Germline V gives CDR1 PRHDT, CDR2 FYEKMQ (reference sequence).

J is TRBJ1-5 and V is TRBV7-6; 10 bases agree with TRBD1. The J segment lost 1 base and the V segment lost 5 bases, leaving 5 bases of the junction unmatched. CDR1 and CDR2 (germline): SGHVS, FNYEAQ. The CDR3 extends over 16 amino acids. CDR3 coding DNA: TGTGCCAGCAGCAAAGGACAGGGGGGGAGCAATCAGCCCCAGCATTTT. It specifies CASSKGQGGSNQPQHF.

The gene calls are TRBV7-9 and TRBJ1-2; D remains unclear. CDR1 is SEHNR and CDR2 is FQNEAQ in the germline V gene (reference sequence). The CDR3 has 13 amino acids. Trimming shortened V by 1 base and J by 8 bases, and 11 bases separated the two germline ends. The CDR3 sequence is CASSLVRPQGYTF. DNA of the CDR3: TGTGCCAGCAGCTTAGTACGGCCTCAAGGCTACACCTTC.